These 12 T cell receptor beta chains originate from one sample sequenced in a study of identical twins. TCRdb used MiXCR to reprocess the 5' RACE reads, holding one entry per CDR3 protein. The repertoire holds around 530,000 distinct CDR3 sequences, 13% to 15% seen once, with nearly 0.45% in the top ten. These records were also assigned to another study, of yellow fever vaccine responses in identical twins.

The specimen sequenced was CD4+ T cells sorted from blood. Source of these receptors: a young woman in good health.

The table lists this clonotype with a few counts. The chain couples TRBV7-2 to TRBJ2-1, with TRBD2 matching over 8 bases. This CDR3 is 14 amino acids long. Germline V gene data show CDR1 as SGHTA and CDR2 as FQGNSA. Trimming cost V 5 bases and J 9 bases; bases outside gene matches: 9. CDR3 DNA: TGTGCCAGCAGCAAGGGACTAGTATTCGGTGAGCAGTTCTTC. Amino acid sequence: CASSKGLVFGEQFF.

V gene TRBV5-5 combines with J gene TRBJ2-3, with 7 positions matching TRBD1. With 4 bases clipped from V and 6 bases from J, the junction kept 14 bases outside the gene matches. The CDR3 has 16 amino acids. Germline-derived CDR1 and CDR2 are SGHKS and YYEKEE (reference sequence). The CDR3 loop is CASSQGVQGNVDTQYF. In DNA form, the CDR3 reads TGTGCCAGCAGCCAAGGGGTACAGGGGAACGTGGATACGCAGTATTTT.

This clonotype was counted between two and nine times. This chain connects TRBV3-1 to TRBJ1-4, with 8 bases lining up with TRBD1. Unmatched junction bases numbered 10, after V lost 4 bases and J lost 6 bases. CDR1 LGHDT and CDR2 YNNKEL come from the germline V gene (reference sequence). The CDR3 is 16 residues long. CDR3 coding DNA: TGTGCCAGCAGCCTAATCTCCGGGACAGGTGATGAAAAACTGTTTTTT. Residues: CASSLISGTGDEKLFF.

The chain employs TRBV5-4 and TRBJ2-7; 7 bases match TRBD2. The CDR3 is made up of 14 amino acids. Germline-derived CDR1 and CDR2 are SGHNT and YYREEE (reference sequence). The J segment lost 2 bases and the V segment lost 4 bases, leaving 6 bases of the junction unmatched. Here the CDR3 DNA reads TGTGCCAGCAGCACCTGGGACTACGCCTACGAGCAGTACTTC. It is translated as CASSTWDYAYEQYF.

The sample holds a few counts of this clonotype. J is TRBJ1-5 and V is TRBV12-3 or TRBV12-4; D is unresolved. The CDR3 loop spans 15 amino acids. V shed 5 bases and J shed 3 bases, with 14 bases lying between them. CDR3 in amino acids: CASSPIGGFNQPQHF. The CDR3, as DNA: TGTGCCAGCAGTCCCATTGGAGGGTTCAATCAGCCCCAGCATTTT.

V gene TRBV29-1 combines with J gene TRBJ2-7; TRBD1 agrees at 8 bases. The length of the CDR3 is 15 residues. CDR1 is SQVTM and CDR2 is ANQGSEA in the germline V gene. Germline trimming cut 4 bases from V and 2 bases from J; bases unmatched to any gene: 10. DNA for the CDR3: TGCAGCGTTGTTTATTTGGGACAGGTTGCCTACGAGCAGTACTTC. Protein: CSVVYLGQVAYEQYF.

This sequence joins TRBV5-4 and TRBJ2-3, with D possibly matching TRBD2 (5 bases). The V gene's germline CDR1 is SGHNT and CDR2 YYREEE (reference sequence). Trimming left V 0 bases short and J 5 bases short, with 10 bases between. CDR3 length equals 14 residues. CDR3 sequence: CASSLGLAEDTQYF. CDR3 coding DNA: TGTGCCAGCAGCTTGGGCCTAGCAGAAGATACGCAGTATTTT.

The V call is TRBV6-1, the J call TRBJ2-4; a possible D gene is TRBD2 (5 bases). There are 16 residues in the CDR3. Trimming cost V 3 bases and J 0 bases, with 12 bases left between them. Per the germline V gene, CDR1 is MNHNS and CDR2 is SASEGT. The chain's CDR3 is CASSEGGFLAKNIQYF. DNA of the CDR3: TGTGCCAGCAGTGAGGGCGGGTTTTTAGCCAAAAACATTCAGTACTTC.

The chain recombines TRBV7-2 with TRBJ2-7, with D perhaps TRBD1 or TRBD2 (6 bases each). Between the trimmed V and J ends, which lost 1 base and 1 base, there was a span of 14 bases. Germline V gene sequence: CDR1 SGHTA, CDR2 FQGNSA. The CDR3 consists of 16 residues. In DNA form, the CDR3 reads TGTGCCAGCAGCTTAGAGGGGGGTCTTGCATCCTACGAGCAGTACTTC. This codes for CASSLEGGLASYEQYF. Variable domain in full (rest from reference TRBV7-2 and TRBJ2-7): GAGVSQSPSNKVTEKGKDVELRCDPISGHTALYWYRQSLGQGLEFLIYFQGNSAPDKSGLPSDRFSAERTGGSVSTLTIQRTQQEDSAVYLCASSLEGGLASYEQYFGPGTRLTVT.

A few counts support this clonotype. The V call is TRBV5-1, the J call TRBJ2-3, with 8 bases aligning to TRBD2. V dropped 2 bases and J dropped 1; count of bases not matched to a gene: 3. The CDR3 loop spans 15 amino acids. Looked up from germline, CDR1 is SGHRS and CDR2 is YFSETQ. CDR3 DNA: TGCGCCAGCAGCTTTAGCGGGACCGGCACAGATACGCAGTATTTT. Protein product: CASSFSGTGTDTQYF.

This clonotype was recorded many times. V gene TRBV12-3 or TRBV12-4 combines with J gene TRBJ1-5; 10 positions match TRBD1. V lost 6 bases and J lost 0; bases outside the gene matches: 5. The CDR3 is 16 residues long. CDR3 sequence: CASSWTGGHSNQPQHF. The CDR3 DNA is TGTGCCAGCAGCTGGACAGGGGGGCATAGCAATCAGCCCCAGCATTTT.

The rearrangement joins TRBV28 to TRBJ2-7, with 9 bases lining up with TRBD2. Germline V CDR1 and CDR2: MDHEN, SYDVKM. The CDR3 contains 12 residues. Germline trimming cut 5 bases from V and 6 bases from J; bases unmatched to any gene: 2. CDR3 coding DNA: TGTGCCAGCAGTACTAGCGGGTGCGAGCAGTACGTC. Its protein product is CASSTSGCEQYV.